Each of the 25 T cell receptor beta chains below was sequenced from the same sample in a study of CD8+ T cells in alopecia areata. Extraction and reverse transcription of RNA yielded cDNA as the sequencing template. Some clones are missing from TCRdb's copy, which holds only in-frame ones; the method was immunoSEQ multiplex PCR. Here the sample spans about 97,000 clones, 55% to 70% being singletons. Treatment of the sample: oral pan-JAK inhibitor, 5-10 mg twice daily. Specimen: CD8+ T cells sorted from blood, collected between weeks 55 and 65, from a patient treated with tofacitinib. The receptor set was obtained from a human donor with alopecia areata.

J is TRBJ2-7 and V is TRBV7-6; 7 bases agree with TRBD1. The CDR3 spans 16 residues. The V and J ends lost 1 base and 5 bases, in that order; junction bases with no gene match: 11. Per the germline V gene, CDR1 is SGHVS and CDR2 is FNYEAQ. The CDR3 bases are TGTGCCAGCAGCTTAGGTCCGCGACAGGGTAGCGACGAGCAGTACTTC. Translating gives CASSLGPRQGSDEQYF.

The chain has TRBV11-2 and TRBJ2-3; perhaps TRBD2 as D (5 bases). The CDR3 sequence is 15 residues long. Germline values: CDR1 SGHAT, CDR2 FQNNGV. Trimming left V 1 base short and J 2 bases short, with 10 bases between. The CDR3 spells CASSLVSADTDTQYF. Written as DNA, the CDR3 is TGTGCCAGCAGCTTAGTTAGCGCTGACACAGATACGCAGTATTTT.

This clone was picked up one time. This chain uses TRBV27 with TRBJ1-1; no clear D gene. V was shortened by 2 bases and J by 2 bases, with 6 bases between the two germline ends. Looked up from germline, CDR1 is MNHEY and CDR2 is SMNVEV (reference sequence). The CDR3 sequence is 13 residues long. CDR3 bases: TGTGCCAGCAGTTTAGCCACAAACACTGAAGCTTTCTTT. Its translation is CASSLATNTEAFF.

The chain uses TRBV29-1 and TRBJ1-3; possibly TRBD1 for D (5 bases). The germline V and J ends were trimmed by 5 bases and 3 bases, with 14 bases remaining between them. Germline V gives CDR1 SQVTM, CDR2 ANQGSEA. The CDR3 is 14 amino acids. The CDR3 DNA sequence: TGCAGCGTTACATCTCAGGGTAGTGGAAACACCATATATTTT. It codes for CSVTSQGSGNTIYF.

A word on this clone: The junction does not match germline at one end; this may be a read error. Other nucleotide sequences in the sample specify the same CDR3. The chain employs TRBV5-6 and TRBJ2-2, with D perhaps TRBD1 (5 bases). CDR3 size: 14 residues. Germline assignment: CDR1 SGHDT and CDR2 YYEEEE. The CDR3 here is CASSPGLGTGELFF. As DNA, the CDR3 is TGCGCCAGCAGCCCAGGGTTAGGCACCGGGGAGCTGTTTTTT.

The J gene is TRBJ2-1, the V gene TRBV29-1, with 8 bases lining up with TRBD1. The CDR3 length is 12 residues. CDR1 and CDR2 from the germline V gene are SQVTM and ANQGSEA. The CDR3 nucleotides read TGCAGTTTGACGACAGGGGACAATGAGCAGTTCTTC. Translating gives CSLTTGDNEQFF.

In nucleotides, the CDR3 is TGTGCCAGCGCCACGCCGGGACAGGGCCACGAGCAGTACTTC. It translates to CASATPGQGHEQYF. The chain recombines TRBV7-8 with TRBJ2-7, with 9 bases lining up with TRBD1. Losses at the gene ends were 8 bases for V and 5 bases for J; bases not matched to a gene: 10. The germline gives CDR1 SGHVS, CDR2 FQNEAQ. The CDR3 has 14 residues.

The V call is TRBV19, the J call TRBJ1-5; no reliable D call. Germline V gene lookup returns CDR1 LNHDA and CDR2 SQIVND (reference sequence). Trimming took off 5 bases at V and 2 bases at J, with 16 bases between the two ends. The CDR3 has 16 residues. CDR3 in amino acids: CASSLSRGGGNQPQHF. The DNA of the CDR3 is TGTGCCAGTAGTTTAAGTCGGGGAGGAGGCAATCAGCCCCAGCATTTT.

This chain links TRBV4-1 with TRBJ2-7; TRBD1 might be the D (5 bases). The ends were cut back, 1 base at V and 3 bases at J, with 7 bases in the middle. This CDR3 has 13 residues. Germline V gives CDR1 MGHRA, CDR2 YSYEKL. DNA of the CDR3: TGCGCCAGCAGCCAAGTTCAGGGCTACGAGCAGTACTTC. Its protein product is CASSQVQGYEQYF.

CDR3 nucleotides: TGTGCCAGCAGCTTAGGAGGACAGGGTCCAAACAATGAGCAGTTCTTC. Its protein product is CASSLGGQGPNNEQFF. This chain connects TRBV7-9 to TRBJ2-1, with TRBD1 identical over 8 bases. Per the germline V gene, CDR1 is SEHNR and CDR2 is FQNEAQ (reference sequence). V dropped 1 base and J dropped 5; count of bases not matched to a gene: 7. The CDR3 has 16 residues. Together with reference TRBV7-9 and TRBJ2-1, the CDR3 gives the full variable domain: DTGVSQNPRHKITKRGQNVTFRCDPISEHNRLYWYRQTLGQGPEFLTYFQNEAQLEKSRLLSDRFSAERPKGSFSTLEIQRTEQGDSAMYLCASSLGGQGPNNEQFFGPGTRLTVL.

The chain recombines TRBV7-9 with TRBJ1-1; 7 nucleotides align to TRBD1. V lost 5 bases and J lost 6; bases outside the gene matches: 3. Looked up from germline, CDR1 is SEHNR and CDR2 is FQNEAQ (reference sequence). The CDR3 extends over 12 amino acids. In nucleotides, the CDR3 is TGTGCCAGCAGCATTGGGACAGCTGAAGCTTTCTTT. This sequence encodes CASSIGTAEAFF.

This clone has only a few counts. The CDR3 spells CASSEGNQPQHF. CDR3 nucleotide sequence: TGTGCCAGTAGTGAGGGCAATCAGCCCCAGCATTTT. The J gene is TRBJ1-5, the V gene TRBV19; D unclear. The CDR3 is 12 amino acids. The germline CDR1 and CDR2 sequences are LNHDA and SQIVND (reference sequence). The V end was cut by 5 bases, the J end by 2 bases, with 4 bases between.

This clone was found a few times. V usage is TRBV29-1 and J usage is TRBJ2-7; D perhaps matches TRBD1 (6 bases). Germline loops: CDR1 SQVTM, CDR2 ANQGSEA. The V end lost 4 bases, the J end lost 3 bases, and 10 bases lay between the germline ends. This CDR3 has 12 residues. The CDR3 region has the DNA TGCAGCGTTGTGTGGGACAACTACGAGCAGTACTTC. Its translation: CSVVWDNYEQYF.

J is TRBJ2-3 and V is TRBV4-1; D unclear. V was clipped by 4 bases and J by 8 bases, with 16 bases between them. The CDR3 loop spans 14 amino acids. In germline, CDR1 is MGHRA, CDR2 YSYEKL. The CDR3 DNA sequence: TGCGCCAGCAGCCCCAGCAGCGCCAGAGTTACGCAGTATTTT. Translation gives CASSPSSARVTQYF.

This clone has just a few counts. This chain uses TRBV29-1 with TRBJ2-1, with D perhaps TRBD2 (5 bases). The CDR3 is 11 amino acids. Germline values: CDR1 SQVTM, CDR2 ANQGSEA. V was pared by 6 bases and J by 5 bases, with 8 bases between. The CDR3 reads CSVRGDNEQFF. The CDR3 region has the DNA TGCAGCGTCCGGGGAGACAATGAGCAGTTCTTC.

This clone has a handful of counts. The chain joins TRBV28 to TRBJ2-7; a possible D gene is TRBD1 (6 bases). Germline assignment: CDR1 MDHEN and CDR2 SYDVKM. V gave up 6 bases and J gave up 3 bases, with 6 bases separating them. The CDR3 has 11 residues. In nucleotides, the CDR3 is TGTGCCAGCAGGACAGGCTACGAGCAGTACTTC. Translation: CASRTGYEQYF.

The chain joins TRBV4-1 to TRBJ1-5, with no clear D. V was shortened by 1 base and J by 6 bases, with 16 bases between the two germline ends. From germline, CDR1 is MGHRA and CDR2 YSYEKL. CDR3 length equals 16 residues. The CDR3 loop is CASSQVRIGGSQPQHF. The CDR3 DNA follows: TGCGCCAGCAGCCAAGTCCGTATCGGCGGGAGTCAGCCCCAGCATTTT.

A single count supports this clone. This rearrangement joins TRBV19 to TRBJ2-1; 8 bases match TRBD1. V shed 8 bases, J shed 3 bases, and the junction held 9 bases outside the gene matches. CDR1 and CDR2 (germline): LNHDA, SQIVND (reference sequence). The CDR3 runs 15 residues. The CDR3 bases are TGTGCCAGTCGCAACAGGGGGTTGAACTACAATGAGCAGTTCTTC. Amino acids: CASRNRGLNYNEQFF.

This chain uses TRBV30 with TRBJ2-1, with D tentatively TRBD2 (7 bases). Trimming cost V 4 bases and J 1 base, with 14 bases left between them. Looked up from germline, CDR1 is GTSNPN and CDR2 is SVGIG (reference sequence). The CDR3 is 15 amino acids. The CDR3 here is CAWTGGGASYNEQFF. CDR3 coding DNA: TGTGCCTGGACCGGAGGGGGGGCTTCCTACAATGAGCAGTTCTTC.

The chain carries TRBV5-1 and TRBJ2-2; unclear D gene. The V and J ends lost 5 bases and 5 bases respectively, with 7 bases between them. Germline V CDR1 and CDR2: SGHRS, YFSETQ. The CDR3 length is 12 residues. Here the CDR3 reads CASRGSTGELFF. CDR3 DNA sequence: TGCGCCAGCAGAGGGTCAACCGGGGAGCTGTTTTTT.

This clone has a handful of counts. V is TRBV5-1 and J is TRBJ2-1, with TRBD1 matching 7 bases. Germline values: CDR1 SGHRS, CDR2 YFSETQ. There are 16 residues in the CDR3. V gave up 2 bases and J gave up 0 bases; unmatched junction bases: 5. CDR3 in DNA: TGCGCCAGCAGCTTCGTACAGGGGAGCTCCTACAATGAGCAGTTCTTC. Protein sequence: CASSFVQGSSYNEQFF.

The V gene is TRBV4-1, the J gene TRBJ2-7; 12 bases are a match to TRBD2. Per germline, CDR1 MGHRA and CDR2 YSYEKL. Losses at the gene ends were 0 bases for V and 2 bases for J; bases not matched to a gene: 8. This CDR3 is built from 18 residues. Written as DNA, the CDR3 is TGCGCCAGCAGCCAAGATCCTAGCGGGGGGGGACGGGCCTACGAGCAGTACTTC. It specifies CASSQDPSGGGRAYEQYF.

This clone has a single count. V gene TRBV6-5 combines with J gene TRBJ2-2; D uncertain. The CDR3 loop spans 13 amino acids. CDR1 is MNHEY and CDR2 is SVGAGI in the germline V gene. The V end was cut by 0 bases, the J end by 7 bases, with 6 bases between. DNA for the CDR3: TGTGCCAGCAGTTACTCCCCCGACGGGGAGCTGTTTTTT. It yields the protein CASSYSPDGELFF.

This chain connects TRBV2 to TRBJ1-5; D is unresolved. Trimming left V 1 base short and J 3 bases short, with 10 bases between. This CDR3 spans 15 amino acids. Germline CDR1 SNHLY, CDR2 FYNNEI. The CDR3, as DNA: TGTGCCAGCAGTGAAGTCGACCAGCTCAATCAGCCCCAGCATTTT. Protein: CASSEVDQLNQPQHF.

This clone was counted between two and nine times. The J gene is TRBJ2-1, the V gene TRBV29-1; D call uncertain. This CDR3 spans 10 amino acids. The germline CDR1 and CDR2 sequences are SQVTM and ANQGSEA. V was cut by 6 bases and J by 5 bases, with 5 bases left in between. This CDR3 is CSVANNEQFF. The DNA for the CDR3 is TGCAGCGTGGCAAACAATGAGCAGTTCTTC.